The rows below give T cell receptor beta chains drawn from one sample of a study of shared clonotypes between healthy human individuals. Assay used: immunoSEQ multiplex PCR; TCRdb lists only in-frame clones, some missing. The table lists about 480,000 clones, more than 65% of them singletons. Sequenced input: PBMCs. Receptors were obtained from a middle-aged woman in good health. Some clones in this sample may be carry-over from other donors' samples. CDR3s include the opening cysteine and the closing phenylalanine or tryptophan. A D gene is named only where the DNA matches it firmly. Clone size is shown for a subset of rows, as once, few, many or a class of expanded clone.

V	D	J	size	DNA	CDR3
TRBV28	NA	TRBJ2-7	NA	TGTGCCAGCAGGACAGGCCCCTACGAGCAGTACTTC	CASRTGPYEQYF
TRBV5-1	TRBD2	TRBJ2-2	NA	TGCGCCAGCAGCTTTACTAGCGGGAGCACCGGGGAGCTGTTTTTT	CASSFTSGSTGELFF
TRBV7-2	NA	TRBJ2-1	NA	TGTGCCAGCAGCTCTAAAGCGGGTCCTACCTACAATGAGCAGTTCTTC	CASSSKAGPTYNEQFF
TRBV2	TRBD1	TRBJ2-7	NA	TGTGCCAGCAGTGTGATGACAGGGCTGAGCTACGAGCAGTACTTC	CASSVMTGLSYEQYF
TRBV25-1	NA	TRBJ2-1	NA	TGTGCCAGCAGTGAATGGGGATACAATGAGCAGTTCTTC	CASSEWGYNEQFF
TRBV5-4	NA	TRBJ2-3	NA	TGTGCCAGCAGCTACCCGGGGGTAGCGGGCACAGATACGCAGTATTTT	CASSYPGVAGTDTQYF
TRBV6-5	TRBD1	TRBJ1-1	NA	TGTGCCAGCAGTACCGACAGGGAGTACACTGAAGCTTTCTTT	CASSTDREYTEAFF
TRBV19	NA	TRBJ2-5	few	TGTGCCAGTAGCGTATCGGACCACCCTTCTCGGGAGACCCAGTACTTC	CASSVSDHPSRETQYF
TRBV4-3	NA	TRBJ2-7	NA	TGCGCCAGCAGCTATGCGCCGGGCCAAGCCTACGAGCAGTACTTC	CASSYAPGQAYEQYF
TRBV6-4	NA	TRBJ2-5	NA	TGTGCCAGCAGTGACTCGCCCAGGCAAGAGACCCAGTACTTC	CASSDSPRQETQYF
TRBV6-4	NA	TRBJ2-3	few	TGTGCCAGCAGTGACTTGGGCGGGACAGATACGCAGTATTTT	CASSDLGGTDTQYF
TRBV9	TRBD2	TRBJ2-1	NA	TGTGCCAGCAGCGCGCACGGACTAGCGAAGTACAATGAGCAGTTCTTC	CASSAHGLAKYNEQFF
TRBV28	NA	TRBJ2-1	NA	TGTGCCAGCAGCCAAATAGCGTTTTACAACGATGAGCAGTTCTTC	CASSQIAFYNDEQFF
TRBV27	TRBD2	TRBJ2-7	NA	TGTGCCAGCAGCCGGACTAGCGGTGCCTACGAGCAGTACTTC	CASSRTSGAYEQYF
TRBV28	NA	TRBJ2-3	NA	TGTGCCAGCAACCTAGCAGGAGATACGCAGTATTTT	CASNLAGDTQYF
TRBV7-9	NA	TRBJ2-2	NA	TGTGCCAGCAGCTTATGGCCAAGGGCCGGGGAGCTGTTTTTT	CASSLWPRAGELFF
TRBV12-5	NA	TRBJ2-3	NA	TGTGCTAGTGGTTTCGGGATAACAGATACGCAGTATTTT	CASGFGITDTQYF
TRBV5-6	NA	TRBJ1-3	NA	TGTGCCAGCAGCTTCCCCGAGGGAGAGCTAGGAAACACCATATATTTT	CASSFPEGELGNTIYF
TRBV27	TRBD2	TRBJ2-1	NA	TGTGCCAGCAGTTGGGGACTAGCGGGGCTCTCCTACAATGAGCAGTTCTTC	CASSWGLAGLSYNEQFF
TRBV6-1	NA	TRBJ1-2	NA	TGTGCCAGCAGCCCCCTGATTGGGCGGGGGGACGGCTACACCTTC	CASSPLIGRGDGYTF
TRBV5-5	TRBD1	TRBJ2-5	NA	TGTGCCAGCAGCAAGTGGGGACAGCAAGAGACCCAGTACTTC	CASSKWGQQETQYF
TRBV27	TRBD2	TRBJ2-2	once	TGTGCCAGCAGTTTAGGGACTAGCGGGAGGGGTATCACCGGGGAGCTGTTTTTT	CASSLGTSGRGITGELFF
TRBV5-6	NA	TRBJ2-5	NA	TGTGCCAGCAGCTTGGCTGGGGCGGAGACCCAGTACTTC	CASSLAGAETQYF
TRBV7-2	TRBD2	TRBJ2-5	NA	TGTGCCAGCAGCCTTAGCGGGTTCCAAGAGACCCAGTACTTC	CASSLSGFQETQYF
TRBV19	TRBD1	TRBJ2-2	NA	TGTGCCAGTAGTACCCGGACAGGGGCGACCGGGGAGCTGTTTTTT	CASSTRTGATGELFF
TRBV19	TRBD2	TRBJ2-3	NA	TGTGCCAGTAGTGGGGCAGCGGGGACAGATACGCAGTATTTT	CASSGAAGTDTQYF
TRBV6-5	TRBD2	TRBJ2-1	NA	TGTGCCAGCATTGGGAGATTAGCGGGCAACAATGAGCAGTTCTTC	CASIGRLAGNNEQFF
TRBV28	TRBD2	TRBJ2-2	NA	TGTGCCAGCAGTGCGGGGGCCGGGGAGCTGTTTTTT	CASSAGAGELFF
TRBV19	NA	TRBJ2-6	NA	TGTGCCAGTGGCTGGAGACAGTCTGGGGCCAACGTCCTGACTTTC	CASGWRQSGANVLTF